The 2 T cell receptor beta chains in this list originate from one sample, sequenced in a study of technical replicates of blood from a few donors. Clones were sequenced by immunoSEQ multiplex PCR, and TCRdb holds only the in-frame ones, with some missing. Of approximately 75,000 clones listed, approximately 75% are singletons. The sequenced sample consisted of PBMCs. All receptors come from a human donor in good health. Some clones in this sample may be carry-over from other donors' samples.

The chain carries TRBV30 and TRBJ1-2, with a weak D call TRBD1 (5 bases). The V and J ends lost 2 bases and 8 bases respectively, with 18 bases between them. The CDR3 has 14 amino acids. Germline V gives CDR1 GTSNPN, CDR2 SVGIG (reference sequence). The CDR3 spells CAWSNRDSPKGYTF. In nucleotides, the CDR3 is TGTGCCTGGAGTAACCGGGACTCCCCCAAGGGCTACACCTTC.

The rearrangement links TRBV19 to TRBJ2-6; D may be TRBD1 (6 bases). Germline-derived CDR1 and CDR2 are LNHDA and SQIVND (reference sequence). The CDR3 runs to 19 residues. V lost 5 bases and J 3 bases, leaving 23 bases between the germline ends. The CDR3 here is CASSDFGGRGIGGANVLTF. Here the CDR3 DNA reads TGTGCCAGTAGTGATTTTGGGGGCAGGGGAATAGGTGGGGCCAACGTCCTGACTTTC.